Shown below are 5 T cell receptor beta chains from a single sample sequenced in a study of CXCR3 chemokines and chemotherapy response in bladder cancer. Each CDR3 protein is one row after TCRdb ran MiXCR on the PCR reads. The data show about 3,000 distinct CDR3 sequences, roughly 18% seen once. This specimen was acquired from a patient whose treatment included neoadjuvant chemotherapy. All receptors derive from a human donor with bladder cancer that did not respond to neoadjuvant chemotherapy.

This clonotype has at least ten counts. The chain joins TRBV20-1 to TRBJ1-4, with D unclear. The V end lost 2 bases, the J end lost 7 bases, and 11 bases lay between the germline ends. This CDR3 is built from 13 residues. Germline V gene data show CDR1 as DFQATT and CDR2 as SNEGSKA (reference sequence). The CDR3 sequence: CSARRLSREKLFF. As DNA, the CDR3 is TGCAGTGCTAGAAGATTGAGCCGTGAAAAACTGTTTTTT.

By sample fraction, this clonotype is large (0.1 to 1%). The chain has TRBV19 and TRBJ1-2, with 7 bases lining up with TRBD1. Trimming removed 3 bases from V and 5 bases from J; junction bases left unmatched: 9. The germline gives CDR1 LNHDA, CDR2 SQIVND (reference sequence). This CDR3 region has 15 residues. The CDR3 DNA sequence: TGTGCCAGTAGTATCCCTGGACAGGAGATATATGGCTACACCTTC. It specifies CASSIPGQEIYGYTF. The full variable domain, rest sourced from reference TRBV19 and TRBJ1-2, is DGGITQSPKYLFRKEGQNVTLSCEQNLNHDAMYWYRQDPGQGLRLIYYSQIVNDFQKGDIAEGYSVSREKKESFPLTVTSAQKNPTAFYLCASSIPGQEIYGYTFGSGTRLTVV.

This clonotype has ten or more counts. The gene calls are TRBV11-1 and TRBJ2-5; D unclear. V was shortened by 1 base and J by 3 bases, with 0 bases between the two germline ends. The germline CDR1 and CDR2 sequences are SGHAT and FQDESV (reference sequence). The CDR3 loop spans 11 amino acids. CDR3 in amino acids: CASSLEETQYF. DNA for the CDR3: TGTGCCAGCAGCTTAGAAGAGACCCAGTACTTC.

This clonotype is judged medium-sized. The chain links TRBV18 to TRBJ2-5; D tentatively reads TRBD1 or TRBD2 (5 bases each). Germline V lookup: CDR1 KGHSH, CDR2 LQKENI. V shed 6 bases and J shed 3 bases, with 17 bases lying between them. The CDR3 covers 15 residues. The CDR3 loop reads CASSPPEGREETQYF. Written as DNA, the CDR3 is TGTGCCAGCTCCCCCCCTGAGGGACGGGAAGAGACCCAGTACTTC.

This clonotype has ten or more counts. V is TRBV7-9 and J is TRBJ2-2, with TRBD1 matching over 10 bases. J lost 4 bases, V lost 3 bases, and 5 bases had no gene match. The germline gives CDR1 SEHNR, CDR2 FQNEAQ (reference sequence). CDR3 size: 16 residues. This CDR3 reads CASSFSRTGGTGELFF. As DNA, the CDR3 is TGTGCCAGCAGCTTTTCCAGGACAGGGGGCACCGGGGAGCTGTTTTTT.